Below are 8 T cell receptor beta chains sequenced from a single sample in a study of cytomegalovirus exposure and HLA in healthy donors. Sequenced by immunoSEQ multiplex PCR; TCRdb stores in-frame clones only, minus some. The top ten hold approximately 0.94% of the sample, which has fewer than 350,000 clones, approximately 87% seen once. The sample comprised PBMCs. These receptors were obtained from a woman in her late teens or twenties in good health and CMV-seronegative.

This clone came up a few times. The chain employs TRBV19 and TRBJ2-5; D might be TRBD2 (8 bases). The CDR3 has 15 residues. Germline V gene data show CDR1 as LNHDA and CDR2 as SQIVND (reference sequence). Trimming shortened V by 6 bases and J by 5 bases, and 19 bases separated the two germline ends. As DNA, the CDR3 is TGTGCCAGTAGCCGCGGACAGGCTAGCGGGGAGACCCAGTACTTC. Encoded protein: CASSRGQASGETQYF.

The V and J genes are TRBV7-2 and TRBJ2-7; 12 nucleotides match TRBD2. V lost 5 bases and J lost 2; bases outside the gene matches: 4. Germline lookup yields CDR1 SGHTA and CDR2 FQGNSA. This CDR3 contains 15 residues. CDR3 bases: TGTGCCAGCAGCCCCGGACTAGCGGGACCCTACGAGCAGTACTTC. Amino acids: CASSPGLAGPYEQYF.

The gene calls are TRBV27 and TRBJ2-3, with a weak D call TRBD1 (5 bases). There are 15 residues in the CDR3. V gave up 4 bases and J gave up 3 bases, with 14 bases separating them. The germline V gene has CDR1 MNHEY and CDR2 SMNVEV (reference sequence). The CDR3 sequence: CASSSPNQGTDTQYF. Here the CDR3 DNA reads TGTGCCAGCAGTTCCCCCAACCAGGGTACAGATACGCAGTATTTT.

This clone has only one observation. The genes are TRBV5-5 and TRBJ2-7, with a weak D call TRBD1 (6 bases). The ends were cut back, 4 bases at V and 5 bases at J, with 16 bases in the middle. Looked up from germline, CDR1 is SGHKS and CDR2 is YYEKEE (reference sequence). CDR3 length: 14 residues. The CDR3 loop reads CASSNQGTPNEQYF. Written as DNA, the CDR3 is TGTGCCAGCAGCAATCAGGGGACCCCCAACGAGCAGTACTTC.

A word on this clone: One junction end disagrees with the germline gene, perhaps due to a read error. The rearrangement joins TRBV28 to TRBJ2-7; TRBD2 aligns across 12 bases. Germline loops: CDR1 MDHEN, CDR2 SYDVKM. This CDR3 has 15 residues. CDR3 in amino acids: CASSRASGRGYGQYF. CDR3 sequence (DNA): TGTGCCAGCAGTAGGGCTAGCGGGAGGGGGTACGGGCAGTACTTC.

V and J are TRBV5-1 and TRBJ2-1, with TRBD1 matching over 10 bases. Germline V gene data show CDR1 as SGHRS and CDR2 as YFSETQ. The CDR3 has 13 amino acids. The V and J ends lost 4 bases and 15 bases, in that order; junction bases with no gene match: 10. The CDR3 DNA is TGCGCCAGCAGCCTAGAAGGACAGGGGGTACGGTTCTTC. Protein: CASSLEGQGVRFF. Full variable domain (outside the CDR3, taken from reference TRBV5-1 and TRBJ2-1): KAGVTQTPRYLIKTRGQQVTLSCSPISGHRSVSWYQQTPGQGLQFLFEYFSETQRNKGNFPGRFSGRQFSNSRSEMNVSTLELGDSALYLCASSLEGQGVRFFGPGTRLTVL.

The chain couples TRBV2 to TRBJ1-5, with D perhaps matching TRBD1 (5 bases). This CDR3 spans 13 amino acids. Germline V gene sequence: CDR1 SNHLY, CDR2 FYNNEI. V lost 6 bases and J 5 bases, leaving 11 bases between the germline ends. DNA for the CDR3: TGTGCCAGCAGAGGTGACAGCTATCAGCCCCAGCATTTT. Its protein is CASRGDSYQPQHF. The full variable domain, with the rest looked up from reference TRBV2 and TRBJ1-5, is EPEVTQTPSHQVTQMGQEVILRCVPISNHLYFYWYRQILGQKVEFLVSFYNNEISEKSEIFDDQFSVERPDGSNFTLKIRSTKLEDSAMYFCASRGDSYQPQHFGDGTRLSIL.

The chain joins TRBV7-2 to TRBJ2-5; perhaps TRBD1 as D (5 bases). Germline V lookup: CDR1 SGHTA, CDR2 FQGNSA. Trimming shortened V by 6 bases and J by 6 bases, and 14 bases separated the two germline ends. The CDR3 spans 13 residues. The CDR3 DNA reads TGTGCCAGCAGAGGGGTGGGCAGGCAGACCCAGTACTTC. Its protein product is CASRGVGRQTQYF.